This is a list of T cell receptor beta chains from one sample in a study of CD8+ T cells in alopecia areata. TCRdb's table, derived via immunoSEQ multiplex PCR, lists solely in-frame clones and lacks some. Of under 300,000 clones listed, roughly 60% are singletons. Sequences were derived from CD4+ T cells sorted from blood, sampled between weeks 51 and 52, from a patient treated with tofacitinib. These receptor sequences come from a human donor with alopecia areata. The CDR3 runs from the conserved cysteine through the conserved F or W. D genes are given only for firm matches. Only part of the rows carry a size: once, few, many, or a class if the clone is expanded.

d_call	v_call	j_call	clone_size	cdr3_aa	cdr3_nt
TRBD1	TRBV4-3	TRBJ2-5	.	CASSHKRDSRDRDRETQYF	TGCGCCAGCAGCCACAAACGCGACTCCCGGGACAGGGATAGAGAGACCCAGTACTTC
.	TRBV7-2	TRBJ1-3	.	CASSSGASGNTIYF	TGTGCCAGCAGCTCCGGGGCTTCCGGAAACACCATATATTTT
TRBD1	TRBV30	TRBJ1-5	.	CAWSAETGSQPQHF	TGTGCCTGGAGTGCCGAGACAGGGAGTCAGCCCCAGCATTTT
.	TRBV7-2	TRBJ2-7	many	CASSLDSQARQQYF	TGTGCCAGCAGCTTAGACAGCCAGGCTAGGCAGCAGTACTTC
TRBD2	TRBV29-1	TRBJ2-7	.	CSVRPSGGIYEQYF	TGCAGCGTGAGACCTAGCGGGGGGATCTACGAGCAGTACTTC
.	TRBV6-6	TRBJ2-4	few	CASSYGEAKNIQYF	TGTGCCAGCAGTTACGGGGAAGCCAAAAACATTCAGTACTTC
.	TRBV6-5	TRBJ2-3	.	CASSGRLPDTQYF	TGTGCCAGCAGTGGGAGACTCCCAGATACGCAGTATTTT
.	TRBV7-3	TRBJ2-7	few	CASSLAGSSYEQYF	TGTGCCAGCAGCTTAGCGGGTAGCTCCTACGAGCAGTACTTC
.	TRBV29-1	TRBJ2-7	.	CSVSSSYEQYF	TGCAGCGTGAGTAGCTCCTACGAGCAGTACTTC
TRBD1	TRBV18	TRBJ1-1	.	CASSPKRGQAGTEAFF	TGTGCCAGCTCACCAAAAAGGGGACAGGCCGGGACTGAAGCTTTCTTT
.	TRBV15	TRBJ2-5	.	CATSIRLQETQYF	TGTGCCACCAGCATACGGCTCCAAGAGACCCAGTACTTC
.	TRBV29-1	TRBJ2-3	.	CSVDDGLSQYF	TGCAGCGTTGATGACGGTCTTTCGCAGTATTTT
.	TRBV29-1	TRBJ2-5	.	CSSPLGGTQYF	TGCAGCTCCCCTCTGGGGGGGACCCAGTACTTC
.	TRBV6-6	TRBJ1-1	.	CASSTPGLEAFF	TGTGCCAGCAGTACCCCGGGGCTTGAAGCTTTCTTT
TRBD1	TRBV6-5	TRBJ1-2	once	CASRRTGGGYTF	TGTGCCAGCAGAAGGACAGGTGGTGGCTACACCTTC
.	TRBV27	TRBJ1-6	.	CASSLSVGGNNSPLHF	TGTGCCAGCAGTTTATCTGTAGGCGGAAATAATTCACCCCTCCACTTT
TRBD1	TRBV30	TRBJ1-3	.	CAWSAGTVGNTIYF	TGTGCCTGGAGTGCGGGGACAGTTGGAAACACCATATATTTT